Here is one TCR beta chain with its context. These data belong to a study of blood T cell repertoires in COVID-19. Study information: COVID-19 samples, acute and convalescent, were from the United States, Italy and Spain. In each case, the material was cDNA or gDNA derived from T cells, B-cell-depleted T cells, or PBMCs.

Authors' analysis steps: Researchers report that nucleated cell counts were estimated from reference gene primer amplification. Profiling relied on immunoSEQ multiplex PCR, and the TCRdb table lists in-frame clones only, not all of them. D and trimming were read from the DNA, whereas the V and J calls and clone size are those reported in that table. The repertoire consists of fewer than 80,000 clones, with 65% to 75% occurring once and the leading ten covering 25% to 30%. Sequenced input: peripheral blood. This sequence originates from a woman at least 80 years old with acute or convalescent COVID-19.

The CDR3 DNA reads as TGTGCCAGCTCACCCTTAGGACTAGCGGGCACGAGGGACTACGAGCAGTACTTC. It yields the protein CASSPLGLAGTRDYEQYF. The chain joins TRBV18 to TRBJ2-7; 11 positions match TRBD2. Germline V gene sequence: CDR1 KGHSH, CDR2 LQKENI. The CDR3 extends over 18 amino acids. V was pared by 3 bases and J by 3 bases, with 13 bases of the junction left unmatched.